These 18 T cell receptor beta chains came from one sample sequenced in a study of blood T cells in healthy people across ages. With a J-beta primer mix and a sample-barcoded 5' primer, a second PCR ran about 7 to 12 cycles. TCRdb re-called the 5' RACE reads through MiXCR, storing one row per CDR3 protein. The data show about 830,000 distinct CDR3 sequences, 58% seen once. Material: blood. The receptor source for this set is a man between 25 and 39 years old in good health.

The genes are TRBV6-2 or TRBV6-3 and TRBJ2-7, with a tentative D call TRBD1 (5 bases). The CDR3 runs to 14 residues. Germline CDR1 and CDR2: MNHEY and SVGEGT. Between the trimmed V and J ends, which lost 6 bases and 3 bases, there was a span of 15 bases. This CDR3 reads CASSLPQTDYEQYF. The CDR3 DNA sequence: TGTGCCAGCAGCCTACCCCAGACAGACTACGAGCAGTACTTC.

The chain carries TRBV4-3 and TRBJ2-5; no clear D. The J call is in doubt because the DNA end fits TRBJ2-7 better. CDR3 size: 13 residues. Germline V gene sequence: CDR1 LGHNA, CDR2 YSLEER. The CDR3 is CASSQNLGYEQYF. The CDR3 DNA follows: TGCGCCAGCAGCCAAAATTTGGGCTACGAGCAGTACTTC.

This clonotype has more than one count but fewer than ten. The rearrangement links TRBV3-1 to TRBJ2-4, with 9 bases fitting TRBD2. The CDR3 consists of 13 residues. CDR1 LGHDT and CDR2 YNNKEL come from the germline V gene (reference sequence). Losses at the gene ends were 4 bases for V and 15 bases for J; bases not matched to a gene: 10. In nucleotides, the CDR3 is TGTGCCAGCAGCCCGAGACTAGCGGCCCGCGGGTACTTC. Residues: CASSPRLAARGYF. Variable domain in full (rest from reference TRBV3-1 and TRBJ2-4): DTAVSQTPKYLVTQMGNDKSIKCEQNLGHDTMYWYKQDSKKFLKIMFSYNNKELIINETVPNRFSPKSPDKAHLNLHINSLELGDSAVYFCASSPRLAARGYFGAGTRLSVL.

This chain links TRBV18 with TRBJ2-2; D might be TRBD2 (5 bases). The germline V gene has CDR1 KGHSH and CDR2 LQKENI. V lost 4 bases and J 1 base, leaving 7 bases between the germline ends. The CDR3 is made up of 14 amino acids. The CDR3 nucleotides are TGTGCCAGCTCACTTAGCGAGAACACCGGGGAGCTGTTTTTT. Translated: CASSLSENTGELFF. The full variable domain, with the rest looked up from reference TRBV18 and TRBJ2-2, is NAGVMQNPRHLVRRRGQEARLRCSPMKGHSHVYWYRQLPEEGLKFMVYLQKENIIDESGMPKERFSAEFPKEGPSILRIQQVVRGDSAAYFCASSLSENTGELFFGEGSRLTVL.

A few counts support this clonotype. The rearrangement joins TRBV30 to TRBJ2-7; D unresolved. There are 12 residues in the CDR3. The germline V and J ends were trimmed by 2 bases and 2 bases, with 7 bases remaining between them. Germline CDR1 GTSNPN, CDR2 SVGIG (reference sequence). This CDR3 is CAWSLSAYEQYF. CDR3 DNA: TGTGCCTGGAGTTTGTCTGCCTACGAGCAGTACTTC.

This clonotype showed up just a few times. The chain employs TRBV4-2 and TRBJ2-1, with D unresolved. CDR1 and CDR2 from the germline V gene are LGHNA and YNFKEQ. The CDR3 runs to 11 residues. V gave up 0 bases and J gave up 10 bases, with 4 bases separating them. CDR3 sequence (DNA): TGTGCCAGCAGCCAAGACTCGGAGCAGTTCTTC. Encoded protein: CASSQDSEQFF.

There are a few counts of this clonotype. The chain uses TRBV6-5 and TRBJ2-7; 10 bases align to TRBD2. CDR3 size: 15 residues. Germline CDR1 is MNHEY and CDR2 is SVGAGI. With V trimmed by 0 bases and J by 4 bases, 3 bases remained unmatched. The CDR3 protein is CASSYSLAGAYEQYF. Written as DNA, the CDR3 is TGTGCCAGCAGTTACTCCCTAGCGGGAGCTTACGAGCAGTACTTC.

Points on this clonotype: A junction end diverges from the germline sequence, so it may reflect a read error. This chain uses TRBV6-1 with TRBJ2-1; 8 bases are a match to TRBD2. The germline CDR1 and CDR2 sequences are MNHNS and SASEGT. This CDR3 is 16 amino acids long. The CDR3 DNA follows: TGTGCTAGCAGGTGGGCGGGAGGAGGAGGGACATATGAGCAGTTCTTC. This translates into CASRWAGGGGTYEQFF.

The V gene is TRBV7-8, the J gene TRBJ2-1; D perhaps matches TRBD1 (5 bases). Between the trimmed V and J ends, which lost 1 base and 2 bases, there was a span of 15 bases. Germline lookup yields CDR1 SGHVS and CDR2 FQNEAQ. This CDR3 contains 17 residues. Here the CDR3 DNA reads TGTGCCAGCAGCTTAGGGGGCTCGATTATAACCTACAATGAGCAGTTCTTC. Translating gives CASSLGGSIITYNEQFF.

This rearrangement joins TRBV10-3 to TRBJ1-1; a weak D match, TRBD1 (6 bases). Germline V gene lookup returns CDR1 ENHRY and CDR2 SYGVKD. CDR3 length equals 15 residues. Deletions cut 6 bases from V and 4 bases from J, with 18 bases between. CDR3: CAIRVSTGFGTEAFF. DNA for the CDR3: TGTGCCATCAGGGTATCTACAGGGTTCGGCACTGAAGCTTTCTTT.

Note on this clonotype: This sequence may be a read error, since a much larger clone differs from it by one base. The chain is built from TRBV12-5 and TRBJ2-5; 8 bases match TRBD1. Losses at the gene ends were 4 bases for V and 1 base for J; bases not matched to a gene: 8. The length of the CDR3 is 16 residues. CDR1 is LGHNT, CDR2 FRNRAP, per germline. The CDR3: CASGSTDRGSQETQYF. The CDR3 nucleotides read TGTGCTAGTGGTTCAACCGACAGGGGCTCCCAAGAGACCCAGTACTTC.

This clonotype was observed a few times. The chain is built from TRBV7-9 and TRBJ2-5; weak D call: TRBD1 (6 bases). The end of the DNA is better explained by TRBJ2-7, so the J call may be wrong. Germline loops: CDR1 SEHNR, CDR2 FQNEAQ (reference sequence). The CDR3 loop spans 13 amino acids. The CDR3 DNA follows: TGTGCCAGCGGCCACAGGGAAGAGTCCGAGCAGTACTTC. Encoded protein: CASGHREESEQYF.

The chain employs TRBV7-9 and TRBJ2-1; D not certain. Germline CDR1 is SEHNR and CDR2 is FQNEAQ (reference sequence). V was trimmed by 4 bases and J by 6 bases, leaving 7 bases between them. The CDR3 sequence is 12 residues long. CDR3 bases: TGTGCCAGCAGCTCCTTCGGCAATGAGCAGTTCTTC. Translating it yields CASSSFGNEQFF.

The chain couples TRBV4-3 to TRBJ1-2, with D possibly TRBD1 on 5 matching bases. The CDR3 sequence is 14 residues long. Germline CDR1 is LGHNA and CDR2 is YSLEER. The V and J ends lost 0 bases and 6 bases respectively, with 11 bases between them. CDR3 DNA: TGCGCCAGCAGCCAAGACCGGGACGGCCATGGCTACACCTTC. Its translation: CASSQDRDGHGYTF.

This rearrangement joins TRBV14 to TRBJ1-2, with D uncertain. The germline V gene encodes CDR1 SGHDN and CDR2 FVKESK. The CDR3 runs to 15 residues. V shed 4 bases and J shed 5 bases, with 17 bases lying between them. Written as DNA, the CDR3 is TGTGCCAGCAGCCCTCTCTTTGACCCGGAATATGGCTACACCTTC. It specifies CASSPLFDPEYGYTF.

This chain uses TRBV10-3 with TRBJ2-7; 13 bases are shared with TRBD2. The assigned J gene may be wrong: the sequence end matches TRBJ2-5 better. The CDR3 extends over 19 amino acids. Looked up from germline, CDR1 is ENHRY and CDR2 is SYGVKD. The CDR3 DNA is TGTGCCATCCGTCCGTCTTCAGGACTAGCGGGAGACGGTGGAGAGACCCAGTACTTC. It codes for CAIRPSSGLAGDGGETQYF.

The chain combines TRBV20-1 with TRBJ1-5; 7 bases align to TRBD1. CDR3 size: 15 residues. V lost 4 bases to trimming and J lost 4 bases; unmatched junction nucleotides: 10. CDR1 is DFQATT, CDR2 SNEGSKA, per germline (reference sequence). The CDR3 DNA sequence: TGCAGTGCTATTGGCCGGGGCAGGGGGAATCAGCCCCAGCATTTT. Protein: CSAIGRGRGNQPQHF.

The J gene is TRBJ2-2, the V gene TRBV20-1; TRBD2 is a possible D gene (6 bases). The CDR3 is made up of 15 amino acids. Trimming left V 1 base short and J 1 base short, with 10 bases between. Germline values: CDR1 DFQATT, CDR2 SNEGSKA (reference sequence). The CDR3 sequence is CSARVRGGNTGELFF. CDR3 in DNA: TGCAGTGCTAGAGTCCGGGGAGGGAACACCGGGGAGCTGTTTTTT.